The 25 T cell receptor beta chains below were found in one sample sequenced in a study of T cell repertoires in cytomegalovirus infection. TCRdb re-derived calls from the reads in MiXCR, one entry per CDR3 protein. This table holds about 450,000 distinct CDR3 sequences, roughly a third found once. The sample consisted of PBMCs. These receptors originate from a human donor in good health (CMV status not recorded). Some clones in this sample may be carry-over from other donors' samples.

This clonotype was picked up one time. This chain joins TRBV6-6 and TRBJ1-2; 8 nucleotides line up with TRBD1. The V gene end was trimmed by 4 bases and the J gene end by 6 bases; junction bases not matched to a gene: 4. This CDR3 spans 13 amino acids. CDR1 and CDR2 (germline): MNHNY, SVGAGI (reference sequence). The CDR3 region has the DNA TGTGCCAGCAGTTTCCGGACAGGGAATGGCTACACCTTC. As protein: CASSFRTGNGYTF.

On this clonotype: Sequence at one end of the junction differs from germline and may be a read error. The rearrangement links TRBV20-1 to TRBJ2-5; D perhaps matches TRBD1 (7 bases). Looked up from germline, CDR1 is DFQATT and CDR2 is SNEGSKA (reference sequence). The CDR3 is 12 amino acids. In nucleotides, the CDR3 is TGCAGTGCTACAAGCAGGGGGGAGACCCAGTCCTTC. Translation gives CSATSRGETQSF.

This chain connects TRBV2 to TRBJ2-2; D remains ambiguous. The CDR3 covers 14 residues. Germline loops: CDR1 SNHLY, CDR2 FYNNEI. V shed 1 base and J shed 5 bases, with 8 bases lying between them. The CDR3 nucleotides are TGTGCCAGCAGTGAAGAGGGTTGGACCGGGGAGCTGTTTTTT. This encodes CASSEEGWTGELFF. Full variable domain (remainder filled in from reference TRBV2 and TRBJ2-2): EPEVTQTPSHQVTQMGQEVILRCVPISNHLYFYWYRQILGQKVEFLVSFYNNEISEKSEIFDDQFSVERPDGSNFTLKIRSTKLEDSAMYFCASSEEGWTGELFFGEGSRLTVL.

This clonotype occurred once. V and J are TRBV28 and TRBJ1-5, with 11 bases that match TRBD1. Germline lookup yields CDR1 MDHEN and CDR2 SYDVKM. V was pared by 6 bases and J by 7 bases, with 8 bases of the junction left unmatched. The CDR3 spans 15 residues. CDR3 nucleotides: TGTGCCAGCAGCCGGGACAGGGGGATTGGACAGCCCCAGCATTTT. This gives the protein CASSRDRGIGQPQHF.

The table lists this clonotype with a few counts. One end of the junction fails to match germline, which may point to a read error. J is TRBJ2-5 and V is TRBV19; D possibly corresponds to TRBD1 (6 bases). Germline CDR1 is LNHDA and CDR2 is SQIVND (reference sequence). The CDR3 consists of 16 residues. CDR3 DNA sequence: TGTGCCAATAGTCCCCGGACAGCCGACCGGCAAGAGACCCAGTACTTC. Encoded protein: CANSPRTADRQETQYF.

This chain links TRBV4-1 with TRBJ2-7, with D perhaps TRBD1 (6 bases). The CDR3 length is 15 residues. The germline V gene has CDR1 MGHRA and CDR2 YSYEKL. V gave up 1 base and J gave up 0 bases, with 10 bases separating them. The CDR3 nucleotides read TGCGCCAGCAGCCAAGTTCAGGGGTCCTCCTACGAGCAGTACTTC. Protein: CASSQVQGSSYEQYF.

V and J are TRBV4-3 and TRBJ2-5; no firm D call. The V end was cut by 0 bases, the J end by 4 bases, with 9 bases between. The CDR3 runs 14 residues. CDR1 is LGHNA, CDR2 YSLEER, per germline. The CDR3 sequence: CASSQDHGGETQYF. DNA for the CDR3: TGCGCCAGCAGCCAAGATCATGGCGGAGAGACCCAGTACTTC.

The sample holds many counts of this clonotype. V and J are TRBV7-9 and TRBJ1-6, with TRBD1 matching over 9 bases. The CDR3 is made up of 16 amino acids. V lost 4 bases, J lost 6 bases, and 7 bases stayed unmatched. Germline CDR1 is SEHNR and CDR2 is FQNEAQ (reference sequence). The CDR3 here is CASSSTGQGTNSPLHF. The CDR3 nucleotides read TGTGCCAGCAGCTCAACCGGACAGGGGACTAATTCACCCCTCCACTTT.

J is TRBJ1-2 and V is TRBV27; maybe TRBD1 (6 bases). The CDR3 covers 13 residues. The V gene lost 5 bases and the J gene lost 8 bases, with 15 bases spanning the gap. Germline V lookup: CDR1 MNHEY, CDR2 SMNVEV (reference sequence). The CDR3: CASSPQGRGGYTF. As DNA, the CDR3 is TGTGCCAGCAGTCCACAGGGCAGGGGAGGCTACACCTTC.

The chain carries TRBV6-1 and TRBJ2-2; a weak D match, TRBD1 (5 bases). CDR3 length equals 16 residues. V was cut by 4 bases and J by 7 bases, with 19 bases left in between. CDR1 is MNHNS and CDR2 is SASEGT in the germline V gene. CDR3 protein: CASSVLSREGNGELFF. Written as DNA, the CDR3 is TGTGCCAGCAGTGTCCTGAGCAGGGAAGGCAACGGGGAGCTGTTTTTT.

This clonotype was seen ten or more times. The gene calls are TRBV5-1 and TRBJ1-6; D is unclear. CDR3 length equals 15 residues. V lost 5 bases to trimming and J lost 8 bases, with 17 bases between them. The germline V gene has CDR1 SGHRS and CDR2 YFSETQ. DNA of the CDR3: TGCGCCAGCAGGCAACAACCAGAGCAAGATTCACCCCTCCACTTT. Its translation: CASRQQPEQDSPLHF.

This clonotype came up a few times. J is TRBJ1-4 and V is TRBV7-2; D gene unclear. The CDR3 covers 12 residues. Germline assignment: CDR1 SGHTA and CDR2 FQGNSA. V was cut by 5 bases and J by 8 bases, with 9 bases left in between. Here the CDR3 DNA reads TGTGCCAGCAGCCACGGACGGGAAAAACTGTTTTTT. The encoded protein is CASSHGREKLFF.

The CDR3 loop is CASSLDGTRQYF. The CDR3, as DNA: TGTGCCAGCAGCTTAGATGGGACCAGGCAGTACTTC. The chain joins TRBV11-2 to TRBJ2-5; the D gene could be TRBD1 or TRBD2 (5 bases each). Trimming removed 0 bases at V and 11 bases at J, with 10 bases between. CDR1 is SGHAT and CDR2 is FQNNGV in the germline V gene. The CDR3 loop spans 12 amino acids.

This clonotype was detected a few times. The chain combines TRBV15 with TRBJ2-1, with D possibly called TRBD1 or TRBD2 (5 bases each). CDR1 is LNHNV, CDR2 YYDKDF, per germline (reference sequence). V was pared by 0 bases and J by 0 bases, with 12 bases between. The CDR3 covers 17 residues. DNA of the CDR3: TGTGCCACCAGCAGAGAGATGGGGGTGGACTCCTACAATGAGCAGTTCTTC. It translates to CATSREMGVDSYNEQFF.

This clonotype was counted only a few times. The J gene is TRBJ2-1, the V gene TRBV24-1, with TRBD2 matching over 10 bases. The CDR3 covers 16 residues. After removal of 2 bases from V and 8 bases from J, the junction contained 8 bases not matched to a gene. Germline CDR1 KGHDR, CDR2 SFDVKD. The CDR3 DNA reads TGTGCCACCAGTGATTCAGAAGCGGGGGGGCCACATGAGCAGTTCTTC. Protein product: CATSDSEAGGPHEQFF.

This clonotype has just a few counts. V is TRBV12-3 or TRBV12-4 and J is TRBJ2-5, with D possibly matching TRBD1 (5 bases). This CDR3 contains 15 residues. The V and J ends lost 6 bases and 4 bases respectively, with 18 bases between them. The CDR3 sequence: CASSLLVGAGETQYF. CDR3 nucleotides: TGTGCCAGCAGCCTACTGGTAGGGGCCGGAGAGACCCAGTACTTC.

This clonotype was recorded at least ten times. The chain carries TRBV7-8 and TRBJ1-5; D perhaps matches TRBD1 (5 bases). The CDR3 spans 15 residues. V shed 1 base and J shed 3 bases, with 10 bases lying between them. The germline V gene has CDR1 SGHVS and CDR2 FQNEAQ. This CDR3 is CASSLVSRANQPQHF. The DNA for the CDR3 is TGTGCCAGCAGCTTAGTATCCAGGGCCAATCAGCCCCAGCATTTT. Combining the CDR3 with reference TRBV7-8 and TRBJ1-5 gives the whole variable domain GAGVSQSPRYKVAKRGQDVALRCDPISGHVSLFWYQQALGQGPEFLTYFQNEAQLDKSGLPSDRFFAERPEGSVSTLKIQRTQQEDSAVYLCASSLVSRANQPQHFGDGTRLSIL.

A remark on this clonotype: A much larger clone is a single base away; this may be a read error. The final CDR3 position lacks the conserved phenylalanine or tryptophan, pointing to a likely read error. This chain links TRBV7-2 with TRBJ1-2; D gene uncertain. The ends were cut back, 5 bases at V and 5 bases at J, with 6 bases in the middle. Germline CDR1 SGHTA, CDR2 FQGNSA. The CDR3 has 11 amino acids. The CDR3 spells CASSLTYGYTC. The CDR3 DNA reads as TGTGCCAGCAGCCTAACATATGGCTACACCTGC.

The table lists this clonotype with a few counts. The rearrangement joins TRBV10-1 to TRBJ1-1; D uncertain. The CDR3 is 14 amino acids. Germline CDR1 is WNHNN and CDR2 is SYGVQD (reference sequence). Trimming cost V 0 bases and J 4 bases, with 9 bases left between them. The CDR3: CASSESTDSTEAFF. The CDR3 DNA is TGCGCCAGCAGTGAGTCTACAGATAGCACTGAAGCTTTCTTT.

This rearrangement joins TRBV28 to TRBJ1-5; D is uncertain. CDR1 and CDR2 from the germline V gene are MDHEN and SYDVKM. The CDR3 loop spans 13 amino acids. The germline V and J ends were trimmed by 7 bases and 4 bases, with 11 bases remaining between them. The CDR3 reads CASTQVENQPQHF. The CDR3 region has the DNA TGTGCCAGCACCCAGGTGGAAAATCAGCCCCAGCATTTT.

As for this clonotype: With a much larger clone just one base away, this may be a read error. The chain is built from TRBV6-5 and TRBJ1-2; 9 bases are shared with TRBD1. Germline V lookup: CDR1 MNHEY, CDR2 SVGAGI. This CDR3 is built from 12 residues. V gave up 6 bases and J gave up 8 bases; unmatched junction bases: 4. The CDR3 DNA reads TGTGCCAGCAGGAGGACAGGGGAGGGCTACACCTTC. Protein product: CASRRTGEGYTF.

This rearrangement joins TRBV19 to TRBJ2-3, with TRBD1 matching over 9 bases. The CDR3 runs 17 residues. V shed 0 bases and J 2 bases; nucleotides not matched to a gene: 6. Germline-derived CDR1 and CDR2 are LNHDA and SQIVND (reference sequence). The CDR3, as DNA: TGTGCCAGTAGTATAGACCAGGGGACAGGGACCACAGATACGCAGTATTTT. It encodes CASSIDQGTGTTDTQYF.

Only a few counts were recorded for this clonotype. The gene calls are TRBV4-1 and TRBJ1-3; the D is unclear. The CDR3 extends over 15 amino acids. V was trimmed by 2 bases and J by 5 bases, leaving 13 bases between them. Germline V gene data show CDR1 as MGHRA and CDR2 as YSYEKL. The CDR3 nucleotides are TGCGCCAGCAGCCAACGGAGGACGGCCAGAAACACCATATATTTT. Translating gives CASSQRRTARNTIYF.

The chain links TRBV6-1 to TRBJ2-2; tentatively, D is TRBD2 (5 bases). Between the trimmed V and J ends, which lost 5 bases and 2 bases, there was a span of 15 bases. The CDR3 covers 16 residues. Per germline, CDR1 MNHNS and CDR2 SASEGT. The CDR3 bases are TGTGCCAGCAGTCCCCGGAGCGGTTCTAACACCGGGGAGCTGTTTTTT. It translates to CASSPRSGSNTGELFF.

J is TRBJ2-7 and V is TRBV7-9; perhaps D is TRBD1 or TRBD2 (5 bases each). Germline CDR1 SEHNR, CDR2 FQNEAQ (reference sequence). The length of the CDR3 is 17 residues. The ends were cut back, 5 bases at V and 6 bases at J, with 26 bases in the middle. Here the CDR3 reads CASSPPGGAATALEQYF. The CDR3, as DNA: TGTGCCAGCAGCCCACCTGGGGGAGCAGCGACAGCTCTCGAGCAGTACTTC. The whole variable domain, filled in from reference TRBV7-9 and TRBJ2-7, reads DTGVSQNPRHKITKRGQNVTFRCDPISEHNRLYWYRQTLGQGPEFLTYFQNEAQLEKSRLLSDRFSAERPKGSFSTLEIQRTEQGDSAMYLCASSPPGGAATALEQYFGPGTRLTVT.